This TCR beta chain originates from a study of blood T cell repertoires in COVID-19. About the research overall: Both acute and convalescent COVID-19 samples were obtained from the United States, Italy and Spain. Sample material is recorded as cDNA or gDNA derived from T cells, B-cell-depleted T cells, or PBMCs.

In the source study's methods: The authors estimated nucleated cell counts from reference gene primer amplification. Sequencing was performed with immunoSEQ multiplex PCR; in TCRdb, only in-frame clones are kept and a portion is missing. V and J calls and clone size are copied from that table; D and trimming were computed from the DNA. The repertoire holds hundreds of thousands of clones, 75% to 90% seen once, with 4.3% in the top ten. The CDR3 totals 14 residues. Germline CDR1 reads MDHEN; CDR2 reads SYDVKM. V lost 6 bases and J lost 8; bases outside the gene matches: 3. Sequencing was done on a sample of peripheral blood. The chain employs TRBV28 and TRBJ1-6; TRBD1 matches 11 bases. The source is a woman aged 30 to 39 with acute or convalescent COVID-19. The CDR3 is CASSWTGGYSPLHF. DNA for the CDR3: TGTGCCAGCAGCTGGACAGGGGGCTATTCACCCCTCCACTTT.